The 5 T cell receptor beta chains below all came from one sample that was sequenced in a study of T cell responses to AZD1222 COVID-19 vaccine. Profiled with immunoSEQ multiplex PCR; TCRdb holds only in-frame clones, not every one. Counted here are roughly 130,000 clones, about 90% occurring once; the ten biggest clones make up approximately 1.5%. The material was peripheral blood, obtained on day 0 of AZD1222 vaccination. These receptors all stem from an adult in good health.

V is TRBV7-8 and J is TRBJ1-2; no reliable D call. Germline V gene data show CDR1 as SGHVS and CDR2 as FQNEAQ. CDR3 length: 12 residues. The V end lost 2 bases, the J end lost 5 bases, and 6 bases lay between the germline ends. The chain's CDR3 is CASSLLGYGYTF. Written as DNA, the CDR3 is TGTGCCAGCAGCTTATTGGGTTATGGCTACACCTTC.

The DNA of the CDR3 is TGCGCCAGCAGCCAAGTAGGGAGAGATGAGCAGTTCTTC. This sequence encodes CASSQVGRDEQFF. J is TRBJ2-1 and V is TRBV4-3; a possible D gene is TRBD2 (5 bases). Germline lookup yields CDR1 LGHNA and CDR2 YSLEER. V shed 1 base and J shed 8 bases, with 9 bases lying between them. This CDR3 is built from 13 residues.

The chain employs TRBV2 and TRBJ2-7, with unresolved D. The CDR3 totals 11 residues. Trimming took off 2 bases at V and 2 bases at J, with 1 base between the two ends. CDR1 is SNHLY, CDR2 FYNNEI, per germline. As DNA, the CDR3 is TGTGCCAGCAGTGAAACCTACGAGCAGTACGTC. It yields the protein CASSETYEQYV.

DNA for the CDR3: TGTGCCAGCAGTTTAGCGGGGTCGGATGAGCAGTTCTTC. Translating it yields CASSLAGSDEQFF. This chain connects TRBV12-3 or TRBV12-4 to TRBJ2-1, with D unresolved. The CDR3 loop spans 13 amino acids. Between the trimmed V and J ends, which lost 0 bases and 8 bases, there was a span of 8 bases.

The J gene is TRBJ2-1, the V gene TRBV18; perhaps TRBD2 as D (6 bases). V lost 3 bases and J lost 2, with 11 bases in between. This CDR3 is 15 amino acids long. The V gene's germline CDR1 is KGHSH and CDR2 LQKENI. CDR3 coding DNA: TGTGCCAGCTCACCCCCCGGGAGCCCCTACAATGAGCAGTTCTTC. Its translation: CASSPPGSPYNEQFF.